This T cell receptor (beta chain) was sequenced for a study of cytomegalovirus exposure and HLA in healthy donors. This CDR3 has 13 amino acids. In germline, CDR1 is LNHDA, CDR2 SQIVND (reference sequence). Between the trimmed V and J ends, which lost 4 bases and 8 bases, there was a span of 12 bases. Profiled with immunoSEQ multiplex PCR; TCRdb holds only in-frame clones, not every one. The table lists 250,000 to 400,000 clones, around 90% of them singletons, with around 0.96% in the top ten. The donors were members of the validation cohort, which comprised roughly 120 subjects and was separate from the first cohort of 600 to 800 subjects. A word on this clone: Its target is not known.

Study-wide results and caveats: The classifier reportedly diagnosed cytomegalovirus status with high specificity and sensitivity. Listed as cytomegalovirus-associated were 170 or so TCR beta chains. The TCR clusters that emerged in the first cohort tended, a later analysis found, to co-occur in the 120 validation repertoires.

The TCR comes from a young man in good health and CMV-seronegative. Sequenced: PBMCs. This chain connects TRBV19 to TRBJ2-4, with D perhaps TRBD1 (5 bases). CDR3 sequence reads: CASSKGKYDIQYF. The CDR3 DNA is TGTGCCAGTAGTAAGGGGAAGTATGACATTCAGTACTTC.